What follows is one T cell receptor beta chain and its context. What it binds is unknown. The data stem from a study of T cell responses to AZD1222 COVID-19 vaccine. Whole-study results and caveats: Unmutated variant regions reportedly attract nearly half of all spike-specific TCRs. Compared with day 0, the breadth and depth of the Spike-specific TCR repertoire rose significantly after two doses of AZD1222. Repertoires were collected only later (after the peak T cell response had occurred).

CDR1 is SNHLY, CDR2 FYNNEI, per germline. The CDR3 length is 12 residues. Trimming cost V 2 bases and J 9 bases, with 10 bases left between them. Clones were sequenced by immunoSEQ multiplex PCR, and TCRdb holds only the in-frame ones, with some missing. The sample consists of some 49,000 clones, roughly 80% of them appearing once. The chain joins TRBV2 to TRBJ1-1, with D unclear. The sequences come from peripheral blood, collected on day 0 of AZD1222 vaccination. The sequence derives from an adult in good health. The DNA for the CDR3 is TGTGCCAGCAGTGAAAGCTCAGGAAAAGCTTTCTTT. This gives the protein CASSESSGKAFF.